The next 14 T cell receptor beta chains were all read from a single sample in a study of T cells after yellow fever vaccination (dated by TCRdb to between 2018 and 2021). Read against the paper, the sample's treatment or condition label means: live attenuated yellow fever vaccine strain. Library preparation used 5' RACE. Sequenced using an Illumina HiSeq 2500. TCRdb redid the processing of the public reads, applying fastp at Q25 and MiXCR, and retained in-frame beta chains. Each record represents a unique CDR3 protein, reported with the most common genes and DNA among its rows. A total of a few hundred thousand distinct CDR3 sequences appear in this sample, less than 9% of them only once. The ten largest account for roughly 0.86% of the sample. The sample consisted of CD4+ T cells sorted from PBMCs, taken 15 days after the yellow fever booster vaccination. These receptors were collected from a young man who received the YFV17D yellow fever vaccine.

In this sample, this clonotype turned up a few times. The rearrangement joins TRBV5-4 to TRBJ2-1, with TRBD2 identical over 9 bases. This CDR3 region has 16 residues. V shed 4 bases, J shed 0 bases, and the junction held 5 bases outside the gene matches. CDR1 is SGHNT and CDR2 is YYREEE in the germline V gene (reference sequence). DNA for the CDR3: TGTGCCAGCAGCAAAGCGGGAGGAAGCTCCTACAATGAGCAGTTCTTC. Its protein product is CASSKAGGSSYNEQFF.

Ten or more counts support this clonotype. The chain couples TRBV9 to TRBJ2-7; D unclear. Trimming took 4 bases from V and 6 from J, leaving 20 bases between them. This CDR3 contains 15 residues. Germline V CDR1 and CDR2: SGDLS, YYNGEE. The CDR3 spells CASSIMGEASAEQYF. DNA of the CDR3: TGTGCCAGCAGCATCATGGGTGAAGCGTCGGCCGAGCAGTACTTC.

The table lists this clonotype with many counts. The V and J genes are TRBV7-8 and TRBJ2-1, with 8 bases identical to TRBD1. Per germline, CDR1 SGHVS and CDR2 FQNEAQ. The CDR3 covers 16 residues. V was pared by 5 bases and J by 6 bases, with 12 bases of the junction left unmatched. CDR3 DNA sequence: TGTGCCAGCAGCCCGTTAACAGGGGGTAGGGTCAATGAGCAGTTCTTC. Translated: CASSPLTGGRVNEQFF.

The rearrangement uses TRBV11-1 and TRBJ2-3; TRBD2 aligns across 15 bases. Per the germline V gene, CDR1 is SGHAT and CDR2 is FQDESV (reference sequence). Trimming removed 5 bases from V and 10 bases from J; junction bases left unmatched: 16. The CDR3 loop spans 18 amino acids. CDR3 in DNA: TGTGCCAGCAGCACGGGACTAGCGGGAGGAGGTATCATAGAATCGCAGTATTTT. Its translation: CASSTGLAGGGIIESQYF.

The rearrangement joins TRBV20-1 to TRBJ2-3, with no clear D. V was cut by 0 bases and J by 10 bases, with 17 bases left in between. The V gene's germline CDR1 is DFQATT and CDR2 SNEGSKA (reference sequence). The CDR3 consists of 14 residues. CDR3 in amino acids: CSARDPVTTSPQYF. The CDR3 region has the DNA TGCAGTGCTAGAGATCCCGTAACAACCTCGCCGCAGTATTTT.

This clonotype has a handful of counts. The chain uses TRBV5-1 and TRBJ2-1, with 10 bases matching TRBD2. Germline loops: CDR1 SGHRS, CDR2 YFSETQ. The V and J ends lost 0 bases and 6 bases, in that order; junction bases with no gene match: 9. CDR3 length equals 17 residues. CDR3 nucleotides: TGCGCCAGCAGCTTGGCCTGGACTAGCGGTTCGCTCAATGAGCAGTTCTTC. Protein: CASSLAWTSGSLNEQFF.

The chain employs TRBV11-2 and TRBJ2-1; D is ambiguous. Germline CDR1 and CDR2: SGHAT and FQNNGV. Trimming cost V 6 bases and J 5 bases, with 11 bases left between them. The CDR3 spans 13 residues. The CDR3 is CASRSKGHNEQFF. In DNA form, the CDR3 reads TGTGCCAGCAGGAGTAAGGGTCACAATGAGCAGTTCTTC. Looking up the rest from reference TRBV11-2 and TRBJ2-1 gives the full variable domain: EAGVAQSPRYKIIEKRQSVAFWCNPISGHATLYWYQQILGQGPKLLIQFQNNGVVDDSQLPKDRFSAERLKGVDSTLKIQPAKLEDSAVYLCASRSKGHNEQFFGPGTRLTVL.

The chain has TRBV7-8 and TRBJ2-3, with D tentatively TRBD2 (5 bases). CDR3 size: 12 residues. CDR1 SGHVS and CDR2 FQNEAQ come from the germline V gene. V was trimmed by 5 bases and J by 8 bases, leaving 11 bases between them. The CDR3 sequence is CASSQLEGTQYF. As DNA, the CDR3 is TGTGCCAGCAGCCAACTAGAGGGTACGCAGTATTTT.

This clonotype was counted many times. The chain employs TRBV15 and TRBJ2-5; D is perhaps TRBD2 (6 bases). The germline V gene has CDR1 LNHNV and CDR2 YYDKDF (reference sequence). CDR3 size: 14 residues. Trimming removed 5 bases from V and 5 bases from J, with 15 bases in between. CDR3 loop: CATSPGTRQETQYF. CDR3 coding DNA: TGTGCCACCAGCCCCGGGACTCGTCAGGAGACCCAGTACTTC.

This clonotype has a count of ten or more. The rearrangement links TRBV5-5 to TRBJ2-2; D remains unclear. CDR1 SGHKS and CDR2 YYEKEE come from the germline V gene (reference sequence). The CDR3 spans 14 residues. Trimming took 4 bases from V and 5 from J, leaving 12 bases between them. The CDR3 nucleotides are TGTGCCAGCAGCGTCGATGATGAGACCGGGGAGCTGTTTTTT. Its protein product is CASSVDDETGELFF. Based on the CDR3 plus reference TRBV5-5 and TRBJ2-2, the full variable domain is DAGVTQSPTHLIKTRGQQVTLRCSPISGHKSVSWYQQVLGQGPQFIFQYYEKEERGRGNFPDRFSARQFPNYSSELNVNALLLGDSALYLCASSVDDETGELFFGEGSRLTVL.

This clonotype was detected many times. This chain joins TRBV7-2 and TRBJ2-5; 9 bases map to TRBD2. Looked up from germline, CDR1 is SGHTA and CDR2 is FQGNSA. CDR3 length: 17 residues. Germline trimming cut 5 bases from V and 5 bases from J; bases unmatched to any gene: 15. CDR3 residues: CASSPPRGGRVGETQYF. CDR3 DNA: TGTGCCAGCAGCCCCCCCCGGGGCGGGAGGGTTGGGGAGACCCAGTACTTC. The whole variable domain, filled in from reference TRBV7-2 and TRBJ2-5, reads GAGVSQSPSNKVTEKGKDVELRCDPISGHTALYWYRQSLGQGLEFLIYFQGNSAPDKSGLPSDRFSAERTGGSVSTLTIQRTQQEDSAVYLCASSPPRGGRVGETQYFGPGTRLLVL.

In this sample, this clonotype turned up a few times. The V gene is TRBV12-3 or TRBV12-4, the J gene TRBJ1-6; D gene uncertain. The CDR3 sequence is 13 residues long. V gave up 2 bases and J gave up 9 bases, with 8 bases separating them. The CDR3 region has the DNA TGTGCCAGCAGTTTAAGGGAAAGTTCACCCCTCCACTTT. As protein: CASSLRESSPLHF.

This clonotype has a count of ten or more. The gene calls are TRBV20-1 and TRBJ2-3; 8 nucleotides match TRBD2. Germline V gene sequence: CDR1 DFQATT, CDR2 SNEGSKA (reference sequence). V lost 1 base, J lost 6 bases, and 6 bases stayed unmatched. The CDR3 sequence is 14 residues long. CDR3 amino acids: CSARVPGGGDTQYF. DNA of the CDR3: TGCAGTGCTAGAGTGCCGGGAGGGGGGGATACGCAGTATTTT.

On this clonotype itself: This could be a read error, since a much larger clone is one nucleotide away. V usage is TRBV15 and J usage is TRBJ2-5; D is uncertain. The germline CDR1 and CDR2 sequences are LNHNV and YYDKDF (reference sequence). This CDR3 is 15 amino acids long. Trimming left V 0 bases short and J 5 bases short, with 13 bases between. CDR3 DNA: TGTGCCACCAGCAGAGATAGAGGCGTCCATGAGACCCAGTACTTC. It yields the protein CATSRDRGVHETQYF.